The 25 T cell receptor beta chains below come from one sample, sequenced in a study of patients and donors after allogeneic stem cell transplantation. In TCRdb, the RT-PCR reads were re-called with MiXCR into one record per CDR3 protein. Of under 200,000 distinct CDR3 sequences listed, approximately 28% are singletons. The sample was blood, either unsorted or a sorted T cell fraction (not recorded which). The receptors here all came from a human donor who was either an allogeneic HSCT recipient or a stem cell or donor lymphocyte infusion donor (not recorded which). It is not recorded whose cells these are; they may come from a transplant donor.

This clonotype was recorded a few times. The chain has TRBV18 and TRBJ1-4; D might be TRBD1 (6 bases). The CDR3 has 15 amino acids. Trimming stripped 2 bases from V and 5 bases from J, with 12 bases between. Germline V lookup: CDR1 KGHSH, CDR2 LQKENI. CDR3: CASSPTRGYNEKLFF. The CDR3 DNA follows: TGTGCCAGCTCACCAACCAGGGGATACAATGAAAAACTGTTTTTT.

The genes are TRBV6-5 and TRBJ2-7; 10 bases fit TRBD2. J was trimmed by 6 bases and V by 8 bases; bases with no gene match: 7. This CDR3 is built from 13 residues. Germline lookup yields CDR1 MNHEY and CDR2 SVGAGI. The DNA of the CDR3 is TGTGCCAGCGGGAGGCTAGCGGGAGTCGAGCAGTACTTC. It is translated as CASGRLAGVEQYF.

This clonotype was observed a handful of times. The chain combines TRBV14 with TRBJ1-5; 9 nucleotides agree with TRBD1. Germline V gene data show CDR1 as SGHDN and CDR2 as FVKESK. Trimming at V came to 0 bases and at J to 0 bases, leaving 12 bases not matched to a gene. The CDR3 loop spans 20 amino acids. Here the CDR3 reads CASSQDLDRGKPYSNQPQHF. DNA of the CDR3: TGTGCCAGCAGCCAAGATCTTGACAGGGGGAAACCCTATAGCAATCAGCCCCAGCATTTT.

This clonotype was counted a few times. This chain uses TRBV7-2 with TRBJ1-6, with 8 bases lining up with TRBD1. The CDR3 covers 19 residues. J gave up 1 base and V 0 bases, and 8 bases lay outside the gene matches. Germline lookup yields CDR1 SGHTA and CDR2 FQGNSA. The CDR3 coding sequence is TGTGCCAGCAGCTTAGCGCGAGGACAGGGTTTTTCCTATAATTCACCCCTCCACTTT. Translated: CASSLARGQGFSYNSPLHF.

This clonotype was detected a few times. The chain is built from TRBV7-9 and TRBJ1-5; D is uncertain. The CDR3 extends over 14 amino acids. Between the trimmed V and J ends, which lost 8 bases and 1 base, there was a span of 12 bases. Germline V gene data show CDR1 as SEHNR and CDR2 as FQNEAQ (reference sequence). CDR3 residues: CASDSTESNQPQHF. The CDR3 DNA follows: TGTGCCAGCGATTCGACGGAGAGCAATCAGCCCCAGCATTTT.

The genes are TRBV12-3 or TRBV12-4 and TRBJ2-2; TRBD1 is a possible D gene (5 bases). Trimming shortened V by 0 bases and J by 2 bases, and 10 bases separated the two germline ends. This CDR3 region has 16 residues. In nucleotides, the CDR3 is TGTGCCAGCAGTTTAGCGCTGACAGTCAACACCGGGGAGCTGTTTTTT. Translated, it gives CASSLALTVNTGELFF.

V usage is TRBV5-1 and J usage is TRBJ2-7; D uncertain. Deletions cut 0 bases from V and 1 base from J, with 11 bases between. The CDR3 runs 15 residues. Germline CDR1 and CDR2: SGHRS and YFSETQ. The CDR3 nucleotides read TGCGCCAGCAGCTTGGAAGTCGGGCCTTCCTACGAGCAGTACTTC. Protein product: CASSLEVGPSYEQYF.

The chain has TRBV20-1 and TRBJ1-2; 8 bases agree with TRBD1. The germline V gene has CDR1 DFQATT and CDR2 SNEGSKA (reference sequence). The CDR3 loop spans 14 amino acids. With 6 bases clipped from V and 3 bases from J, the junction kept 9 bases outside the gene matches. CDR3 sequence (DNA): TGCAGTGCACCGAGGACAGGGCGAGACTATGGCTACACCTTC. Amino acids: CSAPRTGRDYGYTF.

This clonotype was counted between two and nine times. The chain employs TRBV12-3 or TRBV12-4 and TRBJ2-1; the match to TRBD1 covers 10 bases. Germline trimming cut 5 bases from V and 15 bases from J; bases unmatched to any gene: 7. The CDR3 spans 12 residues. The CDR3 sequence: CASSPGTGDRFF. The CDR3 DNA follows: TGTGCCAGCAGTCCCGGGACAGGGGATCGGTTCTTC.

The V gene is TRBV7-3, the J gene TRBJ2-6, with no clear D. The germline V gene encodes CDR1 SGHTA and CDR2 FQGTGA. The CDR3 is 14 amino acids. Trimming took off 4 bases at V and 0 bases at J, with 4 bases between the two ends. The CDR3 DNA follows: TGTGCCAGCAGCTCCTTCTCTGGGGCCAACGTCCTGACTTTC. Protein product: CASSSFSGANVLTF.

The chain recombines TRBV7-9 with TRBJ2-1; tentatively, D is TRBD1 or TRBD2 (5 bases each). Looked up from germline, CDR1 is SEHNR and CDR2 is FQNEAQ (reference sequence). The CDR3 sequence is 15 residues long. V dropped 7 bases and J dropped 3 bases, with 16 bases sitting between them. The CDR3 loop is CASIPGATHYNEQFF. The DNA of the CDR3 is TGTGCCAGCATCCCCGGGGCGACTCACTACAATGAGCAGTTCTTC. The full variable domain, with the rest looked up from reference TRBV7-9 and TRBJ2-1, is DTGVSQNPRHKITKRGQNVTFRCDPISEHNRLYWYRQTLGQGPEFLTYFQNEAQLEKSRLLSDRFSAERPKGSFSTLEIQRTEQGDSAMYLCASIPGATHYNEQFFGPGTRLTVL.

This clonotype was seen once. V usage is TRBV10-3 and J usage is TRBJ2-1, with D possibly TRBD1 on 5 matching bases. The germline V gene encodes CDR1 ENHRY and CDR2 SYGVKD. The CDR3 is 16 residues long. V lost 6 bases to trimming and J lost 0 bases, with 15 bases between them. The CDR3 here is CAIRRPGPGSYNEQFF. CDR3 coding DNA: TGTGCCATCAGAAGACCAGGGCCAGGCTCCTACAATGAGCAGTTCTTC.

This chain connects TRBV4-3 to TRBJ1-1; D remains ambiguous. Germline values: CDR1 LGHNA, CDR2 YSLEER. Between the trimmed V and J ends, which lost 4 bases and 5 bases, there was a span of 8 bases. CDR3 size: 12 residues. The CDR3 region has the DNA TGCGCCAGCAGCCGTTCTGGGACTGAAGCTTTCTTT. Protein product: CASSRSGTEAFF.

This chain uses TRBV7-6 with TRBJ2-1; 11 nucleotides align to TRBD2. The CDR3 loop spans 17 amino acids. The trim removed 4 bases at V and 2 bases at J, leaving 7 bases unmatched. CDR1 and CDR2 from the germline V gene are SGHVS and FNYEAQ. The CDR3, as DNA: TGTGCCAGCAGCTCTCCACGACTAGCGGGAACCTACAATGAGCAGTTCTTC. The encoded protein is CASSSPRLAGTYNEQFF. Supplemented by reference TRBV7-6 and TRBJ2-1, the full variable domain reads GAGVSQSPRYKVTKRGQDVALRCDPISGHVSLYWYRQALGQGPEFLTYFNYEAQQDKSGLPNDRFSAERPEGSISTLTIQRTEQRDSAMYRCASSSPRLAGTYNEQFFGPGTRLTVL.

V is TRBV27 and J is TRBJ2-7; D call uncertain. Germline loops: CDR1 MNHEY, CDR2 SMNVEV (reference sequence). The CDR3 length is 13 residues. Between the trimmed V and J ends, which lost 6 bases and 0 bases, there was a span of 9 bases. The CDR3 nucleotides are TGTGCCAGCAGCTGGGGTATCTCCTACGAGCAGTACTTC. It is translated as CASSWGISYEQYF.

The chain employs TRBV20-1 and TRBJ1-4, with TRBD1 matching over 7 bases. Trimming cost V 0 bases and J 5 bases; bases outside gene matches: 6. Germline CDR1 is DFQATT and CDR2 is SNEGSKA (reference sequence). The length of the CDR3 is 15 residues. The CDR3 DNA sequence: TGCAGTGCTAGAGATAGGGACAGAAGGAATGAAAAACTGTTTTTT. Its translation is CSARDRDRRNEKLFF.

The V and J genes are TRBV6-5 and TRBJ2-1, with D tentatively TRBD2 (6 bases). Germline CDR1 is MNHEY and CDR2 is SVGAGI. Trimming took 2 bases from V and 2 from J, leaving 19 bases between them. This CDR3 has 18 amino acids. The CDR3, as DNA: TGTGCCAGCAGTTACGGGCAGGGCAGCGGGTATGCCTACAATGAGCAGTTCTTC. Translating gives CASSYGQGSGYAYNEQFF.

The chain couples TRBV19 to TRBJ2-7; D ambiguous. V lost 0 bases and J lost 4, with 13 bases in between. This CDR3 is built from 15 residues. Germline values: CDR1 LNHDA, CDR2 SQIVND (reference sequence). The CDR3 loop is CASSIEYRILYEQYF. CDR3 nucleotide sequence: TGTGCCAGTAGTATAGAGTATCGCATCCTTTACGAGCAGTACTTC. The variable domain in full, with the rest retrieved from reference TRBV19 and TRBJ2-7, is DGGITQSPKYLFRKEGQNVTLSCEQNLNHDAMYWYRQDPGQGLRLIYYSQIVNDFQKGDIAEGYSVSREKKESFPLTVTSAQKNPTAFYLCASSIEYRILYEQYFGPGTRLTVT.

The chain uses TRBV25-1 and TRBJ2-7; D not certain. The germline CDR1 and CDR2 sequences are MGHDK and SYGVNS. V lost 3 bases and J 3 bases, leaving 12 bases between the germline ends. This CDR3 has 14 residues. This CDR3 is CASSDTTTGYEQYF. The CDR3, as DNA: TGTGCCAGCAGTGATACAACCACGGGCTACGAGCAGTACTTC.

At least ten counts were recorded for this clonotype. This chain joins TRBV7-6 and TRBJ1-3; 8 nucleotides line up with TRBD1. The CDR3 loop spans 16 amino acids. Looked up from germline, CDR1 is SGHVS and CDR2 is FNYEAQ. The ends lost 3 bases at V and 2 bases at J; junction bases unmatched: 6. The CDR3 is CASSLAPTGAGNTIYF. The CDR3 nucleotides read TGTGCCAGCAGCTTGGCCCCGACAGGGGCTGGAAACACCATATATTTT. Based on the CDR3 plus reference TRBV7-6 and TRBJ1-3, the full variable domain is GAGVSQSPRYKVTKRGQDVALRCDPISGHVSLYWYRQALGQGPEFLTYFNYEAQQDKSGLPNDRFSAERPEGSISTLTIQRTEQRDSAMYRCASSLAPTGAGNTIYFGEGSWLTVV.

The chain recombines TRBV12-3 or TRBV12-4 with TRBJ2-7; D unclear. This CDR3 has 12 amino acids. V was pared by 2 bases and J by 4 bases, with 6 bases between. The CDR3 DNA follows: TGTGCCAGCAGTTTAAAGTTGTACGAGCAGTACTTC. It translates to CASSLKLYEQYF.

V usage is TRBV28 and J usage is TRBJ2-7; D possibly corresponds to TRBD1 (6 bases). The CDR3 length is 15 residues. Germline assignment: CDR1 MDHEN and CDR2 SYDVKM. V lost 7 bases and J lost 7, with 23 bases in between. The CDR3 here is CASTLTLQGIEEQYF. DNA of the CDR3: TGTGCCAGCACCCTAACCCTGCAGGGGATAGAAGAGCAGTACTTC.

A few counts support this clonotype. The chain uses TRBV29-1 and TRBJ2-3; 8 bases are a match to TRBD2. Trimming removed 3 bases from V and 0 bases from J; junction bases left unmatched: 11. Germline V lookup: CDR1 SQVTM, CDR2 ANQGSEA. The CDR3 is made up of 17 amino acids. The CDR3 nucleotides read TGCAGCGTTGACCGGAGCGGGAGAGGGGGGAGCACAGATACGCAGTATTTT. This gives the protein CSVDRSGRGGSTDTQYF.

Only a few counts were recorded for this clonotype. The V call is TRBV21-1, the J call TRBJ1-5; the D segment call TRBD1 is taken from the table without a DNA check. TRBV21-1 is a documented pseudogene. This CDR3 contains 15 residues. CDR3 nucleotides: TGTGCCAGCAGTCCTTCTCCAGGGGGTCGGCAGCCCCAGCATTTT. It translates to CASSPSPGGRQPQHF.

The rearrangement joins TRBV20-1 to TRBJ2-7; unclear D gene. V was trimmed by 1 base and J by 4 bases, leaving 5 bases between them. The length of the CDR3 is 11 residues. Germline assignment: CDR1 DFQATT and CDR2 SNEGSKA (reference sequence). CDR3 sequence (DNA): TGCAGTGCTAGAGGTGTTTACGAGCAGTACTTC. It translates to CSARGVYEQYF.